This T cell receptor (beta chain) is drawn from a study of read filtering for tumor transcriptome and immune sequencing. The library was built from roughly 400 ng RNA with molecular barcoded adaptors for alpha/delta and beta/gamma chains. TCRdb processed the reads anew with MiXCR; each CDR3 protein has one entry. The table includes approximately 57,000 distinct CDR3 sequences, about 12% detected once. This CDR3 comprises 13 residues. With 9 bases removed from V and 1 base from J, the gap between germline ends came to 9 bases. Germline lookup yields CDR1 KGHDR and CDR2 SFDVKD. This clonotype was counted at least ten times.

The genes are TRBV24-1 and TRBJ2-1; perhaps TRBD1 as D (6 bases). This receptor was obtained from a donor at least 40 years old with multiple myeloma. The sequenced sample was a population of CD138-negative cells sorted from bone marrow. The CDR3 nucleotides read TGTGCCACCGCCCAGGGGTCCTACAATGAGCAGTTCTTC. It codes for CATAQGSYNEQFF.